This TCR beta chain was found in a study of cytomegalovirus exposure and HLA in healthy donors. Whole-study findings and limits: In a later analysis, HLA-C alleles had the fewest associated TCRs, DRB1 alleles the most. As a later analysis revealed, most CMV-associated TCR beta chains appeared HLA-restricted.

Vbeta (60) and Jbeta (13) primers were used in the PCR. Sequencing was performed with immunoSEQ multiplex PCR; in TCRdb, only in-frame clones are kept and a portion is missing. The sample lists roughly 140,000 clones, about 70% occurring once. This clone was observed a single time. Its target is unknown. V lost 4 bases, J lost 3 bases, and 17 bases stayed unmatched. The CDR3 runs to 19 residues. Germline V lookup: CDR1 SGHVS, CDR2 FQNEAQ. Sequenced material: PBMCs. The sequence came from a woman aged 40 to 49 in good health and CMV-seronegative. The J gene is TRBJ1-3, the V gene TRBV7-8, with 8 bases aligning to TRBD1. CDR3 bases: TGTGCCAGCAGCTCCTTAGGGGGCACAGGGGGTCGGTTTGGAAACACCATATATTTT. It yields the protein CASSSLGGTGGRFGNTIYF.